Below are 30 T cell receptor beta chains sequenced from a single sample in a study of T-cell memory formation after mild COVID-19. Each CDR3 protein is one row after TCRdb ran MiXCR on the 5' RACE reads. The sample has about 90,000 distinct CDR3 sequences, roughly 16% seen once. Sample: PBMCs or a T cell subset sorted from them (not recorded which). These receptors originate from a man aged 18 to 29 who had mild COVID-19 (a few samples of this study predate the infection). Cell type and time point are not known.

This clonotype has a handful of counts. V is TRBV6-5 and J is TRBJ2-1; 13 nucleotides match TRBD2. Unmatched junction bases numbered 4, after V lost 0 bases and J lost 5 bases. The CDR3 spans 17 residues. CDR1 is MNHEY and CDR2 is SVGAGI in the germline V gene. CDR3 in amino acids: CASSYSGTSGGDNEQFF. The CDR3 DNA is TGTGCCAGCAGTTACTCGGGTACTAGCGGGGGGGACAATGAGCAGTTCTTC.

This clonotype was detected a few times. The chain combines TRBV7-9 with TRBJ2-7, with a tentative D call TRBD1 (5 bases). Germline V CDR1 and CDR2: SEHNR, FQNEAQ (reference sequence). The ends were cut back, 7 bases at V and 5 bases at J, with 12 bases in the middle. The CDR3 sequence is 12 residues long. CDR3 sequence (DNA): TGTGCCAGCAACGGCCCAGGGCACGAGCAGTACGTC. Its translation: CASNGPGHEQYV.

This clonotype was observed a few times. The CDR3 spells CASSQDLLGTGVYYGYTF. The CDR3 coding sequence is TGCGCCAGCAGCCAAGATCTTCTCGGGACAGGGGTTTACTATGGCTACACCTTC. The genes are TRBV4-3 and TRBJ1-2; the match to TRBD1 covers 10 bases. With V trimmed by 0 bases and J by 3 bases, 10 bases remained unmatched. Per the germline V gene, CDR1 is LGHNA and CDR2 is YSLEER. There are 18 residues in the CDR3.

In its sample, this clonotype was seen a few times. The chain recombines TRBV5-1 with TRBJ2-3, with TRBD2 identical over 8 bases. The CDR3 is made up of 16 amino acids. Unmatched junction bases numbered 7, after V lost 1 base and J lost 3 bases. CDR1 is SGHRS and CDR2 is YFSETQ in the germline V gene. This chain's CDR3 is CASSLKSSGVTDTQYF. DNA for the CDR3: TGCGCCAGCAGCTTGAAGAGTAGCGGGGTAACAGATACGCAGTATTTT.

The rearrangement joins TRBV27 to TRBJ1-1; possibly TRBD1 for D (6 bases). The germline V and J ends were trimmed by 7 bases and 0 bases, with 21 bases remaining between them. The CDR3 spans 17 residues. Germline CDR1 and CDR2: MNHEY and SMNVEV (reference sequence). The CDR3 DNA is TGTGCCAGCAATCCTGGGACAACCTTATCGATGAACACTGAAGCTTTCTTT. Amino acid sequence: CASNPGTTLSMNTEAFF.

The gene calls are TRBV6-6 and TRBJ1-1; D is possibly TRBD1 (5 bases). Per the germline V gene, CDR1 is MNHNY and CDR2 is SVGAGI (reference sequence). There are 14 residues in the CDR3. Between the trimmed V and J ends, which lost 2 bases and 0 bases, there was a span of 7 bases. The DNA of the CDR3 is TGTGCCAGCAGTTACAAGGGGCTGAACACTGAAGCTTTCTTT. This codes for CASSYKGLNTEAFF.

The rearrangement uses TRBV12-3 or TRBV12-4 and TRBJ2-2; maybe TRBD2 (5 bases). The CDR3 has 12 amino acids. V gave up 4 bases and J gave up 7 bases, with 7 bases separating them. The CDR3 bases are TGTGCCAGCAGTTCTAGCTTCGGGGAGCTGTTTTTT. Amino acid sequence: CASSSSFGELFF.

The J gene is TRBJ1-1, the V gene TRBV11-2, with TRBD1 matching over 7 bases. This CDR3 is built from 16 residues. Germline CDR1 is SGHAT and CDR2 is FQNNGV. The V gene end was trimmed by 3 bases and the J gene end by 0 bases; junction bases not matched to a gene: 7. The CDR3 sequence is CASSFGYRGMNTEAFF. In nucleotides, the CDR3 is TGTGCCAGCAGCTTCGGATACAGGGGAATGAACACTGAAGCTTTCTTT.

The CDR3 is CASSGQGTGGGELFF. In nucleotides, the CDR3 is TGTGCCAGCAGTGGACAAGGGACAGGGGGCGGGGAGCTGTTTTTT. This rearrangement joins TRBV25-1 to TRBJ2-2; 11 bases fit TRBD1. The V and J ends lost 4 bases and 7 bases, in that order; junction bases with no gene match: 5. This CDR3 region has 15 residues. CDR1 and CDR2 (germline): MGHDK, SYGVNS.

This clonotype was detected only a few times. This rearrangement joins TRBV27 to TRBJ2-4, with 7 bases fitting TRBD1. The CDR3 runs 13 residues. The trim removed 5 bases at V and 8 bases at J, leaving 6 bases unmatched. Per the germline V gene, CDR1 is MNHEY and CDR2 is SMNVEV (reference sequence). CDR3 coding DNA: TGTGCCAGCAGTACCCTGGACAGGTACATTCAGTACTTC. Its protein product is CASSTLDRYIQYF.

This clonotype was found a few times. V gene TRBV20-1 combines with J gene TRBJ2-5; D gene ambiguous. Germline V gene lookup returns CDR1 DFQATT and CDR2 SNEGSKA (reference sequence). The CDR3 contains 11 residues. The V end lost 7 bases, the J end lost 6 bases, and 12 bases lay between the germline ends. The CDR3 sequence is CSVYVGKTQYF. CDR3 nucleotides: TGCAGTGTTTACGTGGGGAAGACCCAGTACTTC.

This chain joins TRBV7-8 and TRBJ2-7; 7 nucleotides match TRBD1. This CDR3 is built from 17 residues. The germline V gene has CDR1 SGHVS and CDR2 FQNEAQ. V shed 5 bases and J 2 bases; nucleotides not matched to a gene: 15. DNA of the CDR3: TGTGCCAGCAGCAGACTCCCCGGGGACAGCGAGACCTACGAGCAGTACGTC. It specifies CASSRLPGDSETYEQYV.

This clonotype was found a few times. The chain uses TRBV7-2 and TRBJ2-2; 11 bases align to TRBD2. The germline V gene has CDR1 SGHTA and CDR2 FQGNSA. The J segment lost 6 bases and the V segment lost 5 bases, leaving 5 bases of the junction unmatched. The CDR3 has 15 amino acids. This chain's CDR3 is CASSRGLAGAGELFF. CDR3 in DNA: TGTGCCAGCAGCAGAGGACTAGCGGGTGCCGGGGAGCTGTTTTTT.

This clonotype was seen only a few times. The rearrangement joins TRBV30 to TRBJ1-4; no clear D. Germline lookup yields CDR1 GTSNPN and CDR2 SVGIG (reference sequence). The CDR3 loop spans 11 amino acids. V shed 5 bases and J shed 11 bases, with 12 bases lying between them. CDR3 sequence (DNA): TGTGCCTGGTCATTTGGTAGGAAACTGTTTTTT. The encoded protein is CAWSFGRKLFF.

The rearrangement joins TRBV9 to TRBJ2-6; D is unresolved. Trimming cost V 6 bases and J 4 bases, with 11 bases left between them. The length of the CDR3 is 14 residues. The germline V gene has CDR1 SGDLS and CDR2 YYNGEE. For the CDR3, the DNA is TGTGCCAGCACCCCGGACCTGGGGGCCAACGTCCTGACTTTC. Translated, it gives CASTPDLGANVLTF.

In its sample, this clonotype is large (0.1 to 1%). The gene calls are TRBV15 and TRBJ2-2; 11 bases are shared with TRBD2. Germline assignment: CDR1 LNHNV and CDR2 YYDKDF (reference sequence). CDR3 length: 20 residues. V trimming: 0 bases; J trimming: 5 bases; junction bases outside the gene matches: 14. The CDR3 loop reads CATSRDVEVLASGGTGELFF. The CDR3 DNA reads TGTGCCACCAGCAGAGATGTAGAGGTGTTGGCTAGCGGGGGGACCGGGGAGCTGTTTTTT.

This clonotype was counted between two and nine times. This rearrangement joins TRBV20-1 to TRBJ1-1, with TRBD1 as a possible D gene (6 bases). The length of the CDR3 is 15 residues. Germline V CDR1 and CDR2: DFQATT, SNEGSKA (reference sequence). V was trimmed by 5 bases and J by 7 bases, leaving 23 bases between them. Written as DNA, the CDR3 is TGCAGTGCTGGCACCCCGACAGGCTGGCAAGGTGAAGCTTTCTTT. Its translation is CSAGTPTGWQGEAFF.

This clonotype was observed at least ten times. The chain combines TRBV7-6 with TRBJ2-5; 7 bases line up with TRBD1. Trimming removed 4 bases from V and 5 bases from J; junction bases left unmatched: 13. Germline V lookup: CDR1 SGHVS, CDR2 FNYEAQ. The CDR3 sequence is 16 residues long. The CDR3 sequence is CASSSGLTGSRETQYF. The CDR3 DNA sequence: TGTGCCAGCAGCTCAGGGTTGACAGGGAGTAGGGAGACCCAGTACTTC.

Only a few counts were recorded for this clonotype. This chain connects TRBV7-9 to TRBJ1-4; D ambiguous. Germline-derived CDR1 and CDR2 are SEHNR and FQNEAQ (reference sequence). The CDR3 is made up of 15 amino acids. V lost 5 bases to trimming and J lost 5 bases, with 15 bases between them. The CDR3 protein is CASSTFLGNNEKLFF. The CDR3 bases are TGTGCCAGCAGCACCTTCTTGGGGAACAATGAAAAACTGTTTTTT.

This chain connects TRBV7-2 to TRBJ2-6; the match to TRBD1 covers 9 bases. Germline lookup yields CDR1 SGHTA and CDR2 FQGNSA. CDR3 length: 20 residues. The V segment lost 3 bases and the J segment 0 bases; nucleotides outside the gene matches: 12. The CDR3 protein is CASSLRGQGFVSSGANVLTF. The CDR3 DNA reads as TGTGCCAGCAGCTTGAGGGGACAGGGATTCGTAAGCTCTGGGGCCAACGTCCTGACTTTC.

The chain joins TRBV4-3 to TRBJ2-5; 11 bases align to TRBD2. Germline loops: CDR1 LGHNA, CDR2 YSLEER. This CDR3 is 16 amino acids long. The V gene end was trimmed by 0 bases and the J gene end by 5 bases; junction bases not matched to a gene: 5. CDR3 in amino acids: CASSQDSGGAGETQYF. DNA for the CDR3: TGCGCCAGCAGCCAAGATAGCGGGGGGGCCGGCGAGACCCAGTACTTC.

This clonotype has only a few counts. This chain uses TRBV6-4 with TRBJ2-1, with TRBD2 matching 12 bases. The CDR3 spans 15 residues. Germline V lookup: CDR1 MRHNA, CDR2 SNTAGT. V lost 4 bases, J lost 8 bases, and 6 bases stayed unmatched. CDR3 nucleotide sequence: TGTGCCAGCAGTGTGGCTAGCGGGGGGGCCCATGAGCAGTTCTTC. It is translated as CASSVASGGAHEQFF.

In nucleotides, the CDR3 is TGTGCCACCGAGCGGTATCCCCAGCATTTT. It yields the protein CATERYPQHF. The J gene is TRBJ1-5, the V gene TRBV7-2; D is undetermined. The V and J ends lost 10 bases and 10 bases respectively, with 11 bases between them. The CDR3 has 10 residues. Germline V CDR1 and CDR2: SGHTA, FQGNSA.

This clonotype was observed a few times. The chain is built from TRBV4-3 and TRBJ2-3, with D possibly being TRBD2 (5 bases). The CDR3 contains 15 residues. V lost 0 bases and J lost 6, with 13 bases in between. Germline V gene data show CDR1 as LGHNA and CDR2 as YSLEER. The CDR3 protein is CASSQDSNSADTQYF. The CDR3, as DNA: TGCGCCAGCAGCCAAGATTCGAATAGCGCCGATACGCAGTATTTT.

In this sample, this clonotype turned up a few times. The chain joins TRBV9 to TRBJ1-1; 8 bases align to TRBD1. The CDR3 has 14 residues. The junction had 3 bases not matched to a gene; V was cut back by 2 bases and J by 3 bases. Germline CDR1 is SGDLS and CDR2 is YYNGEE. CDR3: CASSVTGGDTEAFF. DNA for the CDR3: TGTGCCAGCAGCGTCACAGGGGGGGACACTGAAGCTTTCTTT.

V gene TRBV10-1 combines with J gene TRBJ2-2; no firm D call. Trimming took off 0 bases at V and 9 bases at J, with 5 bases between the two ends. Germline V gene lookup returns CDR1 WNHNN and CDR2 SYGVQD (reference sequence). This CDR3 is 12 amino acids long. The CDR3 nucleotides read TGCGCCAGCAGTGAGTCCAGCTGGGAGCTGTTTTTT. Protein: CASSESSWELFF.

This clonotype has just a few counts. The V call is TRBV6-2 or TRBV6-3, the J call TRBJ1-1; maybe TRBD1 (5 bases). CDR1 is MNHEY, CDR2 SVGEGT, per germline. The CDR3 contains 14 residues. Trimming shortened V by 2 bases and J by 4 bases, and 11 bases separated the two germline ends. The CDR3 here is CASSYGGGGTEAFF. The CDR3, as DNA: TGTGCCAGCAGTTACGGTGGGGGGGGCACTGAAGCTTTCTTT.

The chain joins TRBV28 to TRBJ2-1; 7 positions agree with TRBD2. Germline CDR1 is MDHEN and CDR2 is SYDVKM. This CDR3 comprises 13 residues. V shed 6 bases, J shed 10 bases, and the junction held 9 bases outside the gene matches. The DNA for the CDR3 is TGTGCCAGCAGCCCTAGACTAGCCCGGGAGCAGTTCTTC. Translation gives CASSPRLAREQFF. Full variable domain (rest looked up from reference TRBV28 and TRBJ2-1): DVKVTQSSRYLVKRTGEKVFLECVQDMDHENMFWYRQDPGLGLRLIYFSYDVKMKEKGDIPEGYSVSREKKERFSLILESASTNQTSMYLCASSPRLAREQFFGPGTRLTVL.

The genes are TRBV30 and TRBJ2-7; weak D call: TRBD1 (6 bases). The CDR3 runs to 12 residues. CDR1 GTSNPN and CDR2 SVGIG come from the germline V gene (reference sequence). Trimming removed 1 base at V and 8 bases at J, with 12 bases between. The CDR3 region is CAWSATGYQQYF. Written as DNA, the CDR3 is TGTGCCTGGAGTGCCACAGGGTACCAGCAGTACTTC.

This clonotype was observed a handful of times. The V call is TRBV6-5, the J call TRBJ2-5; D gene ambiguous. The CDR3 sequence is 12 residues long. V lost 2 bases and J 5 bases, leaving 6 bases between the germline ends. CDR1 MNHEY and CDR2 SVGAGI come from the germline V gene. The CDR3 region has the DNA TGTGCCAGCAGTTACGGGAAGGAGACCCAGTACTTC. It codes for CASSYGKETQYF.